This TCR beta chain was recorded in a study of T-cell reconstitution after alpha-beta-depleted transplantation in children. Unique molecular identifiers featured in how the TCRbeta library was prepared. TCRdb passed the PCR reads through MiXCR, listing each CDR3 protein once. The profile shows approximately 240,000 distinct CDR3 sequences, approximately 10% of them singletons. The study's findings and limits: Newly generated T cells supplied most T-cell counts and diversity one year post-transplant. Roughly two months post-transplant, alpha-beta T cells reportedly originated from several hundred graft clones that had expanded. At day 60, the high TCRbeta diversity found in some patients originated from recipient T cells and thymic progenitors that had survived.

This clonotype was seen at least ten times. The target antigen is unknown. Trimming took off 8 bases at V and 5 bases at J, with 12 bases between the two ends. The CDR3 is 12 residues long. Looked up from germline, CDR1 is LNHDA and CDR2 is SQIVND (reference sequence). This clonotype originated in a child less than two years old with acute myeloid leukemia, due to receive a stem cell transplant. V and J are TRBV19 and TRBJ1-1, with D uncertain. The sequenced sample was PBMCs, obtained before TCRalphabeta/CD19-depleted stem cell transplant. The DNA of the CDR3 is TGTGCCAGTGGGGAGAGAGGTACTGAAGCTTTCTTT. Residues: CASGERGTEAFF.